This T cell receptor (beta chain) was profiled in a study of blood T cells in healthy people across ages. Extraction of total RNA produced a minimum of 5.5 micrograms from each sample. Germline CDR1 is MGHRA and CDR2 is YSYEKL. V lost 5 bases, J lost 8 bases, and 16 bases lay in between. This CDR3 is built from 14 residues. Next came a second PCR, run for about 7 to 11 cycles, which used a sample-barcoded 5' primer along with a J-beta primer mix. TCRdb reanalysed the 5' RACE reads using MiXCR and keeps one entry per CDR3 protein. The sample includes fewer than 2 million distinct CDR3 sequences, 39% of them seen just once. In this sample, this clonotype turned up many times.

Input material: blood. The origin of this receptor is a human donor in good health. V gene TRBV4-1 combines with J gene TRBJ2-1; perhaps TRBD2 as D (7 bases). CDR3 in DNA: TGCGCCAGCAGCTTCGGAGGGGGGGCGTATGAGCAGTTCTTC. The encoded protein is CASSFGGGAYEQFF.